These 24 T cell receptor beta chains came from one sample sequenced in a study of Ad26.COV2.S vaccination and SARS-CoV-2 variants. Sequencing used immunoSEQ multiplex PCR; TCRdb keeps in-frame clones, though not all of them. The sample contains about 480,000 clones, roughly 85% of which appear only once. Treatment meaning: over 15 received Ad26.COV2.S at low or high dose, single or two shots; five or six received placebo; per-sample allocation not given. Samples analyzed were those drawn on day 63 after the first vaccine or placebo injection. The sequencing used peripheral blood, collected in a trial of Ad26.COV2.S vaccine versus placebo. The receptors derive from a person between 18 and 65 years old who received the Ad26.COV2.S COVID-19 vaccine or a placebo.

This clone was counted once. The J gene is TRBJ1-2, the V gene TRBV7-9; the match to TRBD1 covers 12 bases. Looked up from germline, CDR1 is SEHNR and CDR2 is FQNEAQ (reference sequence). Unmatched junction bases numbered 13, after V lost 7 bases and J lost 13 bases. CDR3 length: 14 amino acids. The CDR3 loop reads CASNPSGTGGAGTF. The CDR3 nucleotides are TGTGCCAGCAACCCTAGCGGGACAGGGGGCGCGGGCACCTTC.

V usage is TRBV5-4 and J usage is TRBJ1-1, with 7 bases lining up with TRBD1. Germline V gives CDR1 SGHNT, CDR2 YYREEE (reference sequence). The CDR3 loop spans 14 amino acids. V lost 3 bases to trimming and J lost 6 bases; unmatched junction nucleotides: 8. The CDR3 bases are TGTGCCAGCAGCTGGGAACAGGGGAGGCCTGAAGCTTTCTTT. Amino acid sequence: CASSWEQGRPEAFF.

The rearrangement uses TRBV29-1 and TRBJ1-1, with TRBD1 as a possible D gene (5 bases). The CDR3 is 14 residues long. V was shortened by 5 bases and J by 3 bases, with 16 bases between the two germline ends. Germline V lookup: CDR1 SQVTM, CDR2 ANQGSEA. The CDR3 spells CSVLGGRVDTEAFF. In DNA, the CDR3 is TGCAGCGTTTTGGGGGGGAGGGTCGACACTGAAGCTTTCTTT.

This clone was observed a few times. The chain uses TRBV28 and TRBJ2-3, with 8 nucleotides matching TRBD2. V dropped 5 bases and J dropped 1; count of bases not matched to a gene: 5. The CDR3 spans 15 residues. Germline CDR1 is MDHEN and CDR2 is SYDVKM. As DNA, the CDR3 is TGTGCCAGCAGTAAAATTAGCGGGGGCACAGATACGCAGTATTTT. This sequence encodes CASSKISGGTDTQYF.

This rearrangement joins TRBV10-3 to TRBJ2-3, with D maybe TRBD2 (6 bases). The CDR3 contains 15 residues. The V gene's germline CDR1 is ENHRY and CDR2 SYGVKD. Trimming took off 6 bases at V and 0 bases at J, with 13 bases between the two ends. The CDR3 loop reads CAIRPGLISTDTQYF. In nucleotides, the CDR3 is TGTGCCATCAGACCCGGACTAATTAGCACAGATACGCAGTATTTT.

V is TRBV10-3 and J is TRBJ2-1; D ambiguous. CDR1 ENHRY and CDR2 SYGVKD come from the germline V gene. Trimming took off 0 bases at V and 5 bases at J, with 5 bases between the two ends. The CDR3 contains 13 residues. For the CDR3, the DNA is TGTGCCATCAGTGAGTCGGGCAACAATGAGCAGTTCTTC. Encoded protein: CAISESGNNEQFF.

The rearrangement links TRBV18 to TRBJ2-1, with a weak D call TRBD2 (6 bases). V lost 3 bases and J 5 bases, leaving 8 bases between the germline ends. The CDR3 is 13 amino acids. The germline CDR1 and CDR2 sequences are KGHSH and LQKENI. CDR3 DNA sequence: TGTGCCAGCTCACCGGAGGGGCACAATGAGCAGTTCTTC. This encodes CASSPEGHNEQFF. The whole variable domain, remainder taken from reference TRBV18 and TRBJ2-1, is NAGVMQNPRHLVRRRGQEARLRCSPMKGHSHVYWYRQLPEEGLKFMVYLQKENIIDESGMPKERFSAEFPKEGPSILRIQQVVRGDSAAYFCASSPEGHNEQFFGPGTRLTVL.

The chain uses TRBV19 and TRBJ2-1; D gene uncertain. Trimming removed 2 bases from V and 9 bases from J, with 11 bases in between. There are 13 residues in the CDR3. The germline CDR1 and CDR2 sequences are LNHDA and SQIVND (reference sequence). The CDR3: CASSIHRATEQFF. The CDR3 region has the DNA TGTGCCAGTAGTATACATAGGGCCACTGAGCAGTTCTTC.

The gene calls are TRBV30 and TRBJ1-5, with a weak D call TRBD1 (6 bases). Trimming left V 1 base short and J 5 bases short, with 12 bases between. The CDR3 consists of 14 residues. CDR1 is GTSNPN and CDR2 is SVGIG in the germline V gene (reference sequence). This CDR3 is CAWSGGPRDQPQHF. DNA of the CDR3: TGTGCCTGGAGTGGGGGGCCAAGGGATCAGCCCCAGCATTTT.

This chain uses TRBV18 with TRBJ2-5; TRBD1 matches 8 bases. Per the germline V gene, CDR1 is KGHSH and CDR2 is LQKENI. Trimming took 1 base from V and 5 from J; bases not matched to a gene: 6. This CDR3 has 15 amino acids. The CDR3 DNA reads TGTGCCAGCTCACCACTCGACAGGGGCGGGGAGACCCAGTACTTC. Its protein product is CASSPLDRGGETQYF.

J is TRBJ2-6 and V is TRBV5-1; D is ambiguous. CDR1 and CDR2 from the germline V gene are SGHRS and YFSETQ. This CDR3 is 19 amino acids long. Trimming removed 6 bases at V and 0 bases at J, with 22 bases between. CDR3: CASKWQLKTTFSGANVLTF. Written as DNA, the CDR3 is TGCGCCAGCAAATGGCAGCTTAAGACAACATTCTCTGGGGCCAACGTCCTGACTTTC.

The V call is TRBV5-6, the J call TRBJ2-3, with 8 bases identical to TRBD2. CDR3 length: 15 residues. The V and J ends lost 3 bases and 1 base, in that order; junction bases with no gene match: 4. The germline V gene encodes CDR1 SGHDT and CDR2 YYEEEE. The CDR3 region has the DNA TGTGCCAGCAGCTCGGGAGGGGTGGGCACAGATACGCAGTATTTT. Translating it yields CASSSGGVGTDTQYF.

The chain is built from TRBV7-2 and TRBJ2-5; TRBD2 matches at 7 bases. Germline-derived CDR1 and CDR2 are SGHTA and FQGNSA. V lost 6 bases, J lost 1 base, and 8 bases stayed unmatched. The CDR3 length is 15 residues. The CDR3 here is CASRERLAAQETQYF. The DNA for the CDR3 is TGTGCCAGCAGGGAGAGGCTAGCGGCCCAAGAGACCCAGTACTTC.

The rearrangement links TRBV5-1 to TRBJ1-1, with D perhaps matching TRBD1 (6 bases). This CDR3 comprises 14 residues. The germline V and J ends were trimmed by 0 bases and 4 bases, with 10 bases remaining between them. Germline loops: CDR1 SGHRS, CDR2 YFSETQ. CDR3 bases: TGCGCCAGCAGCTTGGTCCTACAGGGCACTGAAGCTTTCTTT. Protein sequence: CASSLVLQGTEAFF.

This clone was found once. The chain couples TRBV6-8 to TRBJ1-5, with 7 bases identical to TRBD1. Germline lookup yields CDR1 MNHGY and CDR2 SAAAGT. This CDR3 is built from 20 residues. Trimming cost V 5 bases and J 0 bases; bases outside gene matches: 19. DNA for the CDR3: TGTGCCAGCAGTGGGCGGACAGGTAGAATATCAATGTATAGCAATCAGCCCCAGCATTTT. It yields the protein CASSGRTGRISMYSNQPQHF.

The V call is TRBV5-1, the J call TRBJ2-7; no firm D call. The germline V gene has CDR1 SGHRS and CDR2 YFSETQ. CDR3 size: 13 residues. Trimming removed 4 bases from V and 4 bases from J, with 12 bases in between. DNA of the CDR3: TGCGCCAGCAGCCTCCCCCCGGATTACGAGCAGTACTTC. It translates to CASSLPPDYEQYF.

The CDR3 coding sequence is TGTGCCAGCAGCCGGGATGAGCCTACCTATGGCTACACCTTC. Protein: CASSRDEPTYGYTF. The rearrangement uses TRBV3-1 (or the pseudogene TRBV3-2) and TRBJ1-2; no reliable D call. Trimming pared 4 bases from V and 4 bases from J, leaving 13 bases between. The CDR3 extends over 14 amino acids. Germline CDR1 is LGHDT and CDR2 is YNNKEL (reference sequence).

The chain links TRBV10-3 to TRBJ1-1, with D maybe TRBD1 (5 bases). CDR1 ENHRY and CDR2 SYGVKD come from the germline V gene. The CDR3 has 14 amino acids. V lost 5 bases, J lost 1 base, and 11 bases lay in between. CDR3 residues: CAISIAGGNTEAFF. DNA of the CDR3: TGTGCCATCAGTATCGCGGGGGGGAACACTGAAGCTTTCTTT.

The chain employs TRBV5-1 and TRBJ1-1, with 8 bases matching TRBD1. Trimming removed 4 bases from V and 2 bases from J; junction bases left unmatched: 7. CDR1 is SGHRS, CDR2 YFSETQ, per germline. The CDR3 sequence is 15 residues long. Written as DNA, the CDR3 is TGCGCCAGCAGCCCGGACAGGGTTAGAAACACTGAAGCTTTCTTT. Translating gives CASSPDRVRNTEAFF.

The chain is built from TRBV10-3 and TRBJ2-1; 7 bases agree with TRBD2. The CDR3 contains 15 residues. CDR1 and CDR2 (germline): ENHRY, SYGVKD. V was clipped by 4 bases and J by 6 bases; unmatched bases: 9. The CDR3 spells CAISVSGKPPNEQFF. The DNA for the CDR3 is TGTGCCATCAGTGTCAGCGGGAAGCCGCCCAATGAGCAGTTCTTC.

A few counts support this clone. The chain employs TRBV7-2 and TRBJ1-5; 7 positions match TRBD1. The length of the CDR3 is 14 residues. Germline CDR1 is SGHTA and CDR2 is FQGNSA. The V and J ends lost 2 bases and 5 bases, in that order; junction bases with no gene match: 3. The CDR3 loop reads CASSLPRGDQPQHF. The CDR3 DNA reads TGTGCCAGCAGCTTACCCAGGGGGGATCAGCCCCAGCATTTT.

The chain uses TRBV28 and TRBJ1-1; 9 positions match TRBD1. Germline assignment: CDR1 MDHEN and CDR2 SYDVKM. The CDR3 runs to 16 residues. The V segment lost 5 bases and the J segment 2 bases; nucleotides outside the gene matches: 9. CDR3 nucleotides: TGTGCCAGCAGTCCCTACTTACAGGGGGCAAACACTGAAGCTTTCTTT. It encodes CASSPYLQGANTEAFF.

This chain links TRBV7-8 with TRBJ2-7, with D possibly called TRBD1 or TRBD2 (5 bases each). CDR1 is SGHVS, CDR2 FQNEAQ, per germline. This CDR3 comprises 16 residues. Trimming took 2 bases from V and 0 from J, leaving 14 bases between them. The CDR3 is CASSLLMGESSYEQYF. DNA of the CDR3: TGTGCCAGCAGCTTATTAATGGGGGAGTCCTCCTACGAGCAGTACTTC.

The chain is built from TRBV30 and TRBJ2-3, with D possibly being TRBD1 or TRBD2 (5 bases each). The CDR3 contains 11 residues. With 2 bases removed from V and 10 bases from J, the gap between germline ends came to 10 bases. Germline loops: CDR1 GTSNPN, CDR2 SVGIG (reference sequence). CDR3 DNA sequence: TGTGCCTGGAGTCCCGGGGCGGCGCAGTATTTT. This translates into CAWSPGAAQYF.